The T cell receptor (beta chain) described here comes from a study of post-analysis software for immune sequencing data. Turning to the study itself: Recorded subtypes: relapsing-remitting, secondary progressive, progressive-relapsing; some patients unannotated. Study-level findings and limits: The F measure placed samples prepared in the same batch into strongly shared clusters. When compared against controls, multiple sclerosis patients showed significantly lower normalized Chao1 diversity. Among roughly 5 TRBV segments more frequent in patients than controls were TRBV5-6, TRBV5-1 and TRBV20-1.

The CDR3 length is 14 residues. The J segment lost 4 bases and the V segment lost 3 bases, leaving 5 bases of the junction unmatched. Germline V gene data show CDR1 as DFQATT and CDR2 as SNEGSKA (reference sequence). Incorporated into the TCR beta cDNA libraries were unique molecular identifiers, which served to reduce PCR and sequencing biases. T cells numbering about 0.85 to 11 million gave rise to around 460,000 cDNA molecules. Each CDR3 protein gets one entry after TCRdb re-called the PCR reads with MiXCR. The sample carries approximately 690,000 distinct CDR3 sequences, 55% to 60% recorded once. A note on this clonotype: What it binds is not known.

Sequencing was done on a sample of blood. The chain has TRBV20-1 and TRBJ2-5; 10 nucleotides align to TRBD2. This receptor was taken from a girl aged 2-15 years with multiple sclerosis. CDR3 in DNA: TGCAGTGCTAGGCCTAGCGGGGGAGCAGAGACCCAGTACTTC. It codes for CSARPSGGAETQYF.